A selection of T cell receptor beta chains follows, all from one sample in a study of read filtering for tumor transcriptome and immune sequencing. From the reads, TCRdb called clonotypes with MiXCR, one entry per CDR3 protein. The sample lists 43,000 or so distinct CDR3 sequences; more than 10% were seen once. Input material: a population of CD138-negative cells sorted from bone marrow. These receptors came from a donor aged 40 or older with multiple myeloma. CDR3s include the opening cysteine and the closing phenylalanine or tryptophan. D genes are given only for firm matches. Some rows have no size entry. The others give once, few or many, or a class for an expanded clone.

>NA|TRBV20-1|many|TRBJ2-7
CSAETGRSTTEQYF
TGCAGTGCCGAAACGGGACGCTCGACTACTGAGCAGTACTTC
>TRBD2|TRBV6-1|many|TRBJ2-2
CASSLIAGTGELFF
TGTGCCAGCAGCCTCATAGCGGGAACCGGGGAGCTGTTTTTT
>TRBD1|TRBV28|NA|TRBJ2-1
CASSPFLDRGSVEQFF
TGTGCCAGTAGTCCGTTCCTGGACAGGGGATCGGTTGAGCAGTTCTTC
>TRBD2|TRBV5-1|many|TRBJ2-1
CASSNGLAGDQFF
TGCGCCAGCAGCAATGGACTAGCGGGAGATCAGTTCTTC
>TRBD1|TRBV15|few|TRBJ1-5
CATSQDRDNQPQHF
TGTGCCACCAGTCAGGACAGGGACAATCAGCCCCAGCATTTT
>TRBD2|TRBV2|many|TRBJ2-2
CASSPTRGSGELFF
TGTGCCAGCAGCCCCACTCGCGGGAGCGGGGAGCTGTTTTTT
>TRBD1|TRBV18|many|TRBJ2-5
CASSSQGAETQYF
TGTGCCAGCTCATCTCAGGGGGCGGAGACCCAGTACTTC
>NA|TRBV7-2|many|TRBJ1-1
CASGRGGPRTEAFF
TGTGCCAGCGGGCGAGGGGGGCCGAGGACTGAAGCTTTCTTT
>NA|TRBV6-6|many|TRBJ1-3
CASSWSQGTSGNTIYF
TGTGCCAGCAGTTGGTCCCAGGGGACCTCTGGAAACACCATATATTTT
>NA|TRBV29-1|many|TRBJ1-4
CSVADRTKLFF
TGCAGCGTAGCTGACAGGACCAAACTGTTTTTT
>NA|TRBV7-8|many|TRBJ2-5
CASSSTGETQYF
TGTGCCAGCAGCTCCACCGGGGAGACCCAGTACTTC
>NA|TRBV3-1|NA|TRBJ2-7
CASSTGAQVGEQYF
TGTGCCAGCAGCACCGGGGCACAGGTTGGCGAGCAGTACTTC
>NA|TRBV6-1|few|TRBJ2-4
CASSLLEVLNIQYF
TGTGCCAGCTCTCTACTGGAGGTTTTAAACATTCAGTACTTC
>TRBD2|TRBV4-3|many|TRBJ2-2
CASSRRTSGRSGELFF
TGCGCCAGCAGCCGGAGGACTAGCGGGAGGTCCGGGGAGCTGTTTTTT
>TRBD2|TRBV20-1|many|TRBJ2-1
CSARDPVKAGDYNEQFF
TGCAGTGCTAGAGACCCGGTAAAGGCGGGAGACTACAATGAGCAGTTCTTC
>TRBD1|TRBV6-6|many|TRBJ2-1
CASSLGTGGSYNEQFF
TGTGCCAGCAGCCTCGGGACAGGGGGCTCCTACAATGAGCAGTTCTTC
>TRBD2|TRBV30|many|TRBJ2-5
CAWSDGLAGRQETQYF
TGTGCCTGGAGTGACGGACTAGCGGGACGGCAAGAGACCCAGTACTTC
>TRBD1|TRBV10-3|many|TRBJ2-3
CAISATTGVGYTQYF
TGTGCCATCAGTGCCACGACAGGGGTGGGCTATACGCAGTATTTT
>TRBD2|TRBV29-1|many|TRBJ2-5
CSIRGDGIETQYF
TGCAGCATCCGGGGGGATGGGATCGAGACCCAGTACTTC
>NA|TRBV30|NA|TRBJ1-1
CAWTVGSTEAFF
TGTGCCTGGACGGTAGGGTCCACTGAAGCTTTCTTT
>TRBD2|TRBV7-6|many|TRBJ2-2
CASSYSGKPNTGELFF
TGTGCCAGCAGCTATAGCGGGAAACCAAACACCGGGGAGCTGTTTTTT
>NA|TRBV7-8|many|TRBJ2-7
CASSFNRIAYEQYF
TGTGCCAGCAGCTTTAACCGGATAGCCTACGAGCAGTACTTC
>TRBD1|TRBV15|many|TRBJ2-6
CATGDSLSGANVLTF
TGTGCCACTGGGGACAGTCTCTCTGGGGCCAACGTCCTGACTTTC
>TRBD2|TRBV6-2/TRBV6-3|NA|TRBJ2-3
CASSRGGGTQYF
TGTGCCAGCAGCCGCGGGGGGGGTACGCAGTATTTT
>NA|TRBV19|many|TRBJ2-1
CASNDVGPLTNEQFF
TGTGCCAGTAATGATGTGGGACCATTAACTAATGAGCAGTTCTTC
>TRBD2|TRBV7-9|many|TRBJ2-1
CASSSGTSSLDEQFF
TGTGCCAGCAGCTCCGGGACTAGTAGTTTAGACGAGCAGTTCTTC
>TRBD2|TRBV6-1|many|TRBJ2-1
CASTGTSGSNEQFF
TGTGCCAGCACCGGGACTAGCGGGAGCAATGAGCAGTTCTTC
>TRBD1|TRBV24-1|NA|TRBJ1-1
CATSNPGTGEAFF
TGCGCCACCAGTAATCCCGGGACAGGAGAAGCTTTCTTT
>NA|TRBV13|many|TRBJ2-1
CASSLGSLDEQFF
TGTGCCAGCAGCTTGGGGTCCCTCGATGAGCAGTTCTTC
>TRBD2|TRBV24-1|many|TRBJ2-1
CATSDTSGGYNEQFF
TGTGCCACCAGTGATACTAGCGGGGGATACAATGAGCAGTTCTTC
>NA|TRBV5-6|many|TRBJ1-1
CASSLRDMNTEAFF
TGTGCCAGCAGCCTCCGGGACATGAACACTGAAGCTTTCTTT
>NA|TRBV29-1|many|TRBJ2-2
CSVEWYRAPGELFF
TGCAGCGTTGAATGGTACAGGGCGCCCGGGGAGCTGTTTTTT
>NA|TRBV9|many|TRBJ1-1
CASSVAYRNTEAFF
TGTGCCAGCAGCGTAGCGTACAGGAACACTGAAGCTTTCTTT
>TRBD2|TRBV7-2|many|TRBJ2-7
CASSLGSGTQYEQYF
TGTGCCAGCAGCTTGGGTAGCGGGACCCAATACGAGCAGTACTTC
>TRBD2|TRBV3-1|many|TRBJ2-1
CASSRGLAGGKYNEQFF
TGTGCCAGCAGCCGAGGACTAGCGGGAGGGAAGTACAATGAGCAGTTCTTC
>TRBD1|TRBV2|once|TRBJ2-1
CANGQTGGNEQFF
TGTGCCAACGGGCAGACAGGGGGGAATGAGCAGTTCTTC
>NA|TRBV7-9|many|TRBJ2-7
CASSLDSRYEQYF
TGTGCCAGCAGCTTAGATAGCAGGTACGAGCAGTACTTC
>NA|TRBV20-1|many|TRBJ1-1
CSARDGSNTEAFF
TGCAGTGCTAGAGACGGATCGAACACTGAAGCTTTCTTT
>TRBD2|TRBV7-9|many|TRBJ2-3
CASSWSGAGVGGDTQYF
TGTGCCAGCAGCTGGAGCGGGGCGGGAGTGGGTGGAGATACGCAGTATTTT
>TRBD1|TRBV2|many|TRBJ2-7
CASRTGQGGSEQYF
TGTGCCAGCAGAACGGGACAGGGGGGGAGCGAGCAGTACTTC
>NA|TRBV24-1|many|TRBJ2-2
CATSDLYSGELFF
TGTGCCACCAGTGATTTGTATTCCGGGGAGCTGTTTTTT
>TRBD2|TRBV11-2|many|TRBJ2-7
CASSLKAAGEHEQYF
TGTGCCAGCAGCTTAAAGGCGGCGGGAGAACACGAGCAGTACTTC
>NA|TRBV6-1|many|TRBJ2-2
CASSEADTGELFF
TGTGCCAGCAGTGAGGCGGATACCGGGGAGCTGTTTTTT
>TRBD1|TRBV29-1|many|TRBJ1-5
CSARTGDSNQPQHF
TGCAGCGCCAGGACAGGGGATAGCAATCAGCCCCAGCATTTT
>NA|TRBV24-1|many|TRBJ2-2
CATSDPEGGTGELFF
TGTGCCACCAGTGACCCGGAGGGTGGCACCGGGGAGCTGTTTTTT
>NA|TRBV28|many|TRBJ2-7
CASTDSSREQYF
TGTGCCAGCACCGACAGTTCTCGCGAGCAGTACTTC
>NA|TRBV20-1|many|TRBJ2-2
CSARSGPAVTGELFF
TGCAGTGCTCGGTCCGGTCCAGCGGTAACCGGGGAGCTGTTTTTT
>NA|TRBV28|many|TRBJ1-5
CASSLGGTPLSNQPQHF
TGTGCCAGCAGTTTGGGGGGGACACCTCTTAGCAATCAGCCCCAGCATTTT